A single sample gave rise to the 25 T cell receptor beta chains below, sequenced in a study of cytomegalovirus exposure and HLA in healthy donors. Using immunoSEQ multiplex PCR, the repertoire was profiled, and TCRdb retains in-frame clones only, with some absent. The sample records approximately 220,000 clones, around nine tenths being singletons. Sequencing was done on a sample of PBMCs. The receptors were sampled from a man aged 18 to 29 in good health and CMV-seronegative.

The chain links TRBV6-1 to TRBJ2-2, with D possibly TRBD1 on 6 matching bases. Germline CDR1 and CDR2: MNHNS and SASEGT. Trimming took off 8 bases at V and 1 base at J, with 11 bases between the two ends. The CDR3 runs to 14 residues. Here the CDR3 reads CASGGLQNTGELFF. The CDR3 nucleotides read TGTGCCAGCGGGGGCTTACAGAACACCGGGGAGCTGTTTTTT.

This rearrangement joins TRBV28 to TRBJ2-7; D possibly corresponds to TRBD1 (6 bases). CDR1 is MDHEN, CDR2 SYDVKM, per germline. V was pared by 2 bases and J by 4 bases, with 12 bases between. CDR3 length: 14 residues. As DNA, the CDR3 is TGTGCCAGCAGTTTAGGGACACATCTATACGAGCAGTACTTC. Protein sequence: CASSLGTHLYEQYF.

Only one count was recorded for this clone. The chain couples TRBV6-4 to TRBJ2-7; D might be TRBD2 (5 bases). The CDR3 extends over 16 amino acids. Trimming pared 9 bases from V and 3 bases from J, leaving 24 bases between. Germline CDR1 MRHNA, CDR2 SNTAGT. CDR3 sequence reads: CARGSPPIERNYEQYF. CDR3 nucleotide sequence: TGTGCCAGGGGTTCCCCCCCTATCGAGCGGAACTACGAGCAGTACTTC.

The chain carries TRBV4-2 and TRBJ2-3, with 7 bases fitting TRBD2. Looked up from germline, CDR1 is LGHNA and CDR2 is YNFKEQ. The CDR3 consists of 16 residues. Germline trimming cut 4 bases from V and 6 bases from J; bases unmatched to any gene: 13. In DNA, the CDR3 is TGTGCCAGCAGCCCCCGAATGGCGGGAGATTTGGATACGCAGTATTTT. It specifies CASSPRMAGDLDTQYF.

CDR3 region: CASNGGLNEKLFF. Written as DNA, the CDR3 is TGTGCCAGTAACGGGGGGCTTAATGAAAAACTGTTTTTT. V is TRBV19 and J is TRBJ1-4, with D perhaps TRBD1 (6 bases). The CDR3 is made up of 13 amino acids. CDR1 and CDR2 from the germline V gene are LNHDA and SQIVND (reference sequence). V lost 7 bases to trimming and J lost 4 bases, with 10 bases between them.

The chain has TRBV11-2 and TRBJ2-5; D is unclear. Germline values: CDR1 SGHAT, CDR2 FQNNGV. Deletions cut 4 bases from V and 4 bases from J, with 10 bases between. The CDR3 length is 13 residues. The CDR3 nucleotides are TGTGCCAGCAGCTCCCTAGGAGTAGAGACCCAGTACTTC. It translates to CASSSLGVETQYF.

The chain combines TRBV4-1 with TRBJ1-3, with a possible D match to TRBD1 (5 bases). The length of the CDR3 is 16 residues. Trimming cost V 0 bases and J 4 bases, with 13 bases left between them. The germline CDR1 and CDR2 sequences are MGHRA and YSYEKL. The CDR3 DNA reads TGCGCCAGCAGCCAAGAATCTGGGGCAGACGGAAACACCATATATTTT. It codes for CASSQESGADGNTIYF.

V and J are TRBV10-3 and TRBJ2-7; tentatively, D is TRBD2 (6 bases). The CDR3 contains 16 residues. Germline V gives CDR1 ENHRY, CDR2 SYGVKD. V was trimmed by 7 bases and J by 1 base, leaving 20 bases between them. CDR3 coding DNA: TGTGCCATCACTGCGTCGGGAGCGTCTTTATCCTACGAGCAGTACTTC. As protein: CAITASGASLSYEQYF.

The J gene is TRBJ1-4, the V gene TRBV7-6; D is unclear. The germline CDR1 and CDR2 sequences are SGHVS and FNYEAQ. Trimming stripped 5 bases from V and 8 bases from J, with 9 bases between. The CDR3 totals 12 residues. The CDR3 spells CASSPGREKLFF. The DNA for the CDR3 is TGTGCCAGCAGCCCGGGAAGGGAAAAACTGTTTTTT.

This clone was picked up one time. J is TRBJ2-3 and V is TRBV7-9, with D maybe TRBD2 (7 bases). Germline-derived CDR1 and CDR2 are SEHNR and FQNEAQ (reference sequence). The V end was cut by 0 bases, the J end by 6 bases, with 13 bases between. The CDR3 runs to 15 residues. For the CDR3, the DNA is TGTGCCAGCAGCTTAGCGGGGGGGCAAAGTGATACGCAGTATTTT. It translates to CASSLAGGQSDTQYF.

The J gene is TRBJ2-5, the V gene TRBV9; 8 nucleotides line up with TRBD2. The CDR3 has 14 residues. The germline gives CDR1 SGDLS, CDR2 YYNGEE. Trimming took 0 bases from V and 2 from J; bases not matched to a gene: 0. CDR3 bases: TGTGCCAGCAGCGTAGTAGCGGGACAAGAGACCCAGTACTTC. This codes for CASSVVAGQETQYF.

The chain carries TRBV7-2 and TRBJ2-3; D is ambiguous. V lost 3 bases, J lost 7 bases, and 8 bases lay in between. Germline V gene lookup returns CDR1 SGHTA and CDR2 FQGNSA. This CDR3 has 12 amino acids. The CDR3 coding sequence is TGTGCCAGCAGCTTGATGGGCTATACGCAGTATTTT. Encoded protein: CASSLMGYTQYF. The complete variable domain, with remaining parts taken from reference TRBV7-2 and TRBJ2-3, reads GAGVSQSPSNKVTEKGKDVELRCDPISGHTALYWYRQSLGQGLEFLIYFQGNSAPDKSGLPSDRFSAERTGGSVSTLTIQRTQQEDSAVYLCASSLMGYTQYFGPGTRLTVL.

The rearrangement joins TRBV19 to TRBJ2-7; the D gene is possibly TRBD2 (6 bases). V lost 6 bases to trimming and J lost 0 bases, with 15 bases between them. Per germline, CDR1 LNHDA and CDR2 SQIVND (reference sequence). CDR3 length: 15 residues. The CDR3 spells CASRRGTGSSYEQYF. CDR3 DNA sequence: TGTGCCAGTAGACGGGGGACGGGGAGCTCCTACGAGCAGTACTTC. Supplemented by reference TRBV19 and TRBJ2-7, the full variable domain reads DGGITQSPKYLFRKEGQNVTLSCEQNLNHDAMYWYRQDPGQGLRLIYYSQIVNDFQKGDIAEGYSVSREKKESFPLTVTSAQKNPTAFYLCASRRGTGSSYEQYFGPGTRLTVT.

This clone was observed a few times. The chain has TRBV2 and TRBJ2-7; 9 bases are shared with TRBD1. The trim removed 11 bases at V and 6 bases at J, leaving 8 bases unmatched. Germline V gives CDR1 SNHLY, CDR2 FYNNEI. CDR3 size: 12 residues. DNA for the CDR3: TGTGCCGCCCGGGACAGGGCCGCCGAGCAGTACTTC. Protein product: CAARDRAAEQYF.

This chain uses TRBV7-6 with TRBJ2-2, with D hard to call. This CDR3 contains 13 residues. CDR1 and CDR2 from the germline V gene are SGHVS and FNYEAQ. Trimming stripped 7 bases from V and 6 bases from J, with 12 bases between. Here the CDR3 reads CASTHRSSGELFF. In nucleotides, the CDR3 is TGTGCCAGCACCCACCGGTCCTCCGGGGAGCTGTTTTTT.

This rearrangement joins TRBV5-1 to TRBJ1-1; D may be TRBD1 (5 bases). Germline-derived CDR1 and CDR2 are SGHRS and YFSETQ. CDR3 size: 16 residues. V was trimmed by 0 bases and J by 4 bases, leaving 16 bases between them. CDR3 region: CASSLAGQGMGTEAFF. CDR3 nucleotides: TGCGCCAGCAGCTTGGCCGGGCAGGGAATGGGCACTGAAGCTTTCTTT.

This clone was observed once. This chain joins TRBV6-5 and TRBJ2-5; tentative D call: TRBD1 (8 bases). The CDR3 extends over 15 amino acids. The V end was cut by 6 bases, the J end by 3 bases, with 17 bases between. The germline gives CDR1 MNHEY, CDR2 SVGAGI. The CDR3 sequence: CASRGGTGAKETQYF. Written as DNA, the CDR3 is TGTGCCAGCAGGGGGGGGACAGGTGCAAAAGAGACCCAGTACTTC.

This chain links TRBV11-2 with TRBJ1-1; 7 positions match TRBD1. Per germline, CDR1 SGHAT and CDR2 FQNNGV. V lost 6 bases and J lost 1; bases outside the gene matches: 5. The CDR3 has 14 residues. Written as DNA, the CDR3 is TGTGCCAGCAGGCCGGGACAGTCGAACACTGAAGCTTTCTTT. Amino acid sequence: CASRPGQSNTEAFF.

This clone appeared a single time. The CDR3 coding sequence is TGTGCCAGCACCGCGGGGGATAACTATGGCTACACCTTC. It encodes CASTAGDNYGYTF. This sequence joins TRBV6-5 and TRBJ1-2; D might be TRBD1 (5 bases). CDR3 length: 13 amino acids. From germline, CDR1 is MNHEY and CDR2 SVGAGI. V lost 7 bases and J 1 base, leaving 10 bases between the germline ends.

The genes are TRBV1 and TRBJ2-5; TRBD2, the table's D call, lacks a check against the DNA. TRBV1 is a pseudogene. The CDR3 is 19 residues long. CDR3 DNA sequence: TGCACCAGCAGCCAAGAAGGGAGGAGGGCCTCCCGGCCCCAAGAGACCCAGTACTTC. This codes for CTSSQEGRRASRPQETQYF.

V gene TRBV6-5 combines with J gene TRBJ1-5; no clear D gene. The CDR3 is made up of 16 amino acids. V was cut by 0 bases and J by 3 bases, with 12 bases left in between. CDR1 is MNHEY, CDR2 SVGAGI, per germline. The CDR3, as DNA: TGTGCCAGCAGTTACTCGAGCTCGGGTTACAATCAGCCCCAGCATTTT. This encodes CASSYSSSGYNQPQHF.

The chain combines TRBV20-1 with TRBJ2-3; D not certain. The germline V gene encodes CDR1 DFQATT and CDR2 SNEGSKA (reference sequence). Trimming shortened V by 5 bases and J by 6 bases, and 9 bases separated the two germline ends. This CDR3 region has 11 residues. CDR3 sequence: CSAERSDTQYF. CDR3 nucleotide sequence: TGCAGTGCTGAGAGGTCGGATACGCAGTATTTT.

The chain carries TRBV18 and TRBJ2-5, with D maybe TRBD2 (6 bases). The CDR3 is made up of 16 amino acids. The V and J ends lost 2 bases and 1 base respectively, with 14 bases between them. Germline-derived CDR1 and CDR2 are KGHSH and LQKENI. This CDR3 reads CASSPLAGGTQETQYF. In DNA form, the CDR3 reads TGTGCCAGCTCACCATTAGCTGGCGGGACCCAAGAGACCCAGTACTTC.

The chain combines TRBV21-1 with TRBJ2-5; the table's D call TRBD1 went unverified against the DNA. TRBV21-1 is a listed pseudogene. There are 14 residues in the CDR3. The chain's CDR3 is CASNPRTAQETQYF. The DNA of the CDR3 is TGTGCCAGCAACCCCCGGACAGCTCAAGAGACCCAGTACTTC.

The table lists this clone with a count of one. The chain is built from TRBV7-2 and TRBJ2-7, with TRBD2 matching 11 bases. V lost 4 bases to trimming and J lost 4 bases; unmatched junction nucleotides: 6. Looked up from germline, CDR1 is SGHTA and CDR2 is FQGNSA. The CDR3 spans 15 residues. CDR3 sequence reads: CASSSTSGGSYEQYF. DNA for the CDR3: TGTGCCAGCAGCTCAACTAGCGGGGGATCATACGAGCAGTACTTC. Drawing the rest from reference TRBV7-2 and TRBJ2-7, the complete variable domain is GAGVSQSPSNKVTEKGKDVELRCDPISGHTALYWYRQSLGQGLEFLIYFQGNSAPDKSGLPSDRFSAERTGGSVSTLTIQRTQQEDSAVYLCASSSTSGGSYEQYFGPGTRLTVT.